The 14 T cell receptor beta chains reported below all come from one sample, sequenced in a study of CD8 T cells in Susac syndrome. It was with random hexamers that about 0.45 to 1 ug RNA was reverse transcribed. TCRdb re-derived calls from the immunoSEQ multiplex PCR reads in MiXCR, one entry per CDR3 protein. Of about 200,000 distinct CDR3 sequences in the sample, approximately 94% were seen once. Sequencing was carried out using CD4+ T cells from PBMCs. Receptors originate from a human donor in good health.

This chain links TRBV29-1 with TRBJ2-4, with a weak D call TRBD1 (6 bases). Trimming shortened V by 0 bases and J by 8 bases, and 11 bases separated the two germline ends. The CDR3 runs 13 residues. The germline V gene encodes CDR1 SQVTM and CDR2 ANQGSEA. CDR3 coding DNA: TGCAGCGTTGAAGAGACAGGTAGAGACATTCAGTACTTC. Translation gives CSVEETGRDIQYF.

The J gene is TRBJ2-3, the V gene TRBV14, with TRBD1 matching 7 bases. The V gene's germline CDR1 is SGHDN and CDR2 FVKESK. V trimming: 1 base; J trimming: 2 bases; junction bases outside the gene matches: 6. The CDR3 has 16 amino acids. Written as DNA, the CDR3 is TGTGCCAGCAGCCAAGGGGCAGGGGGAATCACAGATACGCAGTATTTT. It specifies CASSQGAGGITDTQYF.

V and J are TRBV11-1 and TRBJ2-1; TRBD2 agrees at 12 bases. Looked up from germline, CDR1 is SGHAT and CDR2 is FQDESV (reference sequence). Germline trimming cut 3 bases from V and 6 bases from J; bases unmatched to any gene: 3. The length of the CDR3 is 15 residues. In DNA, the CDR3 is TGTGCCAGCAGCTTCCTAGCGGGGGGGCGCAATGAGCAGTTCTTC. Its translation: CASSFLAGGRNEQFF.

This chain uses TRBV20-1 with TRBJ1-1; D is unresolved. Trimming took off 3 bases at V and 3 bases at J, with 17 bases between the two ends. CDR1 is DFQATT and CDR2 is SNEGSKA in the germline V gene (reference sequence). The CDR3 is 15 residues long. The CDR3 here is CSASPAGLMDTEAFF. The CDR3 coding sequence is TGCAGTGCTAGCCCCGCAGGACTTATGGACACTGAAGCTTTCTTT.

The chain combines TRBV7-2 with TRBJ2-3; no clear D. V lost 5 bases and J 2 bases, leaving 5 bases between the germline ends. Germline loops: CDR1 SGHTA, CDR2 FQGNSA. The CDR3 is 12 residues long. CDR3 DNA: TGTGCCAGCAGCCAATACACAGATACGCAGTATTTT. It encodes CASSQYTDTQYF.

The CDR3 bases are TGTGCCAGCACCGCGGGGGATACGCAGTATTTT. As protein: CASTAGDTQYF. J is TRBJ2-3 and V is TRBV7-2; D is perhaps TRBD2 (6 bases). Germline V gene data show CDR1 as SGHTA and CDR2 as FQGNSA. The CDR3 covers 11 residues. Trimming left V 7 bases short and J 6 bases short, with 8 bases between.

The chain joins TRBV5-1 to TRBJ1-4; D remains unclear. CDR3 size: 15 residues. Germline assignment: CDR1 SGHRS and CDR2 YFSETQ. V was trimmed by 4 bases and J by 8 bases, leaving 18 bases between them. The CDR3 coding sequence is TGCGCCAGCAGCAACCGTCAGGAGGGCCGGGAAAAACTGTTTTTT. It is translated as CASSNRQEGREKLFF.

The chain combines TRBV7-2 with TRBJ2-2; no clear D gene. V was pared by 5 bases and J by 7 bases, with 14 bases between. CDR1 and CDR2 (germline): SGHTA, FQGNSA. The CDR3 contains 14 residues. CDR3 region: CASSVTLRRGELFF. Written as DNA, the CDR3 is TGTGCCAGCAGCGTGACCCTCAGGCGCGGGGAGCTGTTTTTT.

The V and J genes are TRBV7-2 and TRBJ2-1; D might be TRBD1 or TRBD2, each matching 6 bases. The CDR3 is 18 residues long. V lost 2 bases, J lost 9 bases, and 26 bases lay in between. The germline V gene encodes CDR1 SGHTA and CDR2 FQGNSA. The CDR3 is CASSLFGVGGGRWGEQFF. As DNA, the CDR3 is TGTGCCAGCAGCTTATTTGGGGTTGGAGGGGGGAGATGGGGTGAGCAGTTCTTC.

The chain couples TRBV7-9 to TRBJ2-1, with no clear D. The germline V gene encodes CDR1 SEHNR and CDR2 FQNEAQ (reference sequence). Trimming stripped 5 bases from V and 10 bases from J, with 15 bases between. There are 13 residues in the CDR3. CDR3 bases: TGTGCCAGCAGCCCCGACGTCTTCGCGGAGCAGTTCTTC. This sequence encodes CASSPDVFAEQFF.

The genes are TRBV5-1 and TRBJ2-7; a possible D gene is TRBD2 (5 bases). CDR3 size: 16 residues. Germline V gene lookup returns CDR1 SGHRS and CDR2 YFSETQ. The V end was cut by 2 bases, the J end by 1 base, with 16 bases between. The CDR3 is CASSFRGAATSYEQYF. Here the CDR3 DNA reads TGCGCCAGCAGCTTCCGCGGAGCGGCCACTTCCTACGAGCAGTACTTC.

The chain carries TRBV5-1 and TRBJ2-5; TRBD2 agrees at 12 bases. J was trimmed by 4 bases and V by 4 bases; bases with no gene match: 8. The germline gives CDR1 SGHRS, CDR2 YFSETQ. The CDR3 contains 16 residues. The CDR3 sequence is CASSATSGGIGETQYF. CDR3 DNA sequence: TGCGCCAGCAGCGCGACTAGCGGGGGTATAGGAGAGACCCAGTACTTC.

The V gene is TRBV6-5, the J gene TRBJ1-5; TRBD1 is a possible D gene (6 bases). Trimming left V 6 bases short and J 4 bases short, with 10 bases between. The CDR3 covers 13 residues. Looked up from germline, CDR1 is MNHEY and CDR2 is SVGAGI. The CDR3 sequence: CASRRTENQPQHF. The CDR3 DNA sequence: TGTGCCAGCAGGAGGACAGAGAATCAGCCCCAGCATTTT.

This rearrangement joins TRBV7-2 to TRBJ2-5, with a possible D match to TRBD1 (5 bases). CDR1 is SGHTA, CDR2 FQGNSA, per germline. The CDR3 covers 12 residues. V lost 5 bases and J 5 bases, leaving 9 bases between the germline ends. The CDR3: CASSLKGETQYF. For the CDR3, the DNA is TGTGCCAGCAGCCTCAAGGGGGAGACCCAGTACTTC.